This T cell receptor beta chain was captured by sequencing in a study of T cells in Graves' hyperthyroidism and ophthalmopathy. Overall study findings and caveats: Ophthalmopathy was distinguished from stable hyperthyroidism by 13 V-J signatures.

This clonotype was counted at least ten times. Its antigen is unidentified. Uncontrolled infections, other autoimmune diseases, pregnancy or lactation led to exclusion of patients. This CDR3 is built from 16 residues. Germline loops: CDR1 MNHEY, CDR2 SVGEGT. V gave up 1 base and J gave up 3 bases; unmatched junction bases: 3. Authors of the study amplified TCR beta CDR3 regions from RNA transcripts. Carried out on the TCR CDR3, a first-round RT-PCR used the HTBI primer set. TCRdb fed the multiplex PCR reads into MiXCR, producing one record per CDR3 protein. Of around 380,000 distinct CDR3 sequences listed, approximately 15% are singletons.

This receptor was identified in a man aged 30 to 45 with Graves' hyperthyroidism that later progressed to Graves' ophthalmopathy. The sample taken for sequencing was blood. V and J are TRBV6-2 or TRBV6-3 and TRBJ2-3, with TRBD1 matching 11 bases. The DNA of the CDR3 is TGTGCCAGCAGTTACTTCCGGGACAGGGGGACAGATACGCAGTATTTT. It codes for CASSYFRDRGTDTQYF.